These 3 T cell receptor beta chains were all obtained from the same sample, sequenced in a study of pediatric ulcerative colitis. Assay: immunoSEQ multiplex PCR; the TCRdb copy retains only in-frame clones and omits some. The sample holds roughly 60,000 clones, around 87% seen once. The source material was blood. The source of these receptors is a boy under 18 who was a control in a study of pediatric ulcerative colitis.

This clone occurred once. The rearrangement joins TRBV7-3 to TRBJ1-2; D possibly corresponds to TRBD1 (5 bases). CDR3 length equals 16 residues. The germline V gene encodes CDR1 SGHTA and CDR2 FQGTGA. Trimming took 3 bases from V and 2 from J, leaving 16 bases between them. CDR3 region: CASSFPWGEENYGYTF. The CDR3 DNA reads TGTGCCAGCAGCTTCCCATGGGGGGAAGAAAACTATGGCTACACCTTC.

The V and J genes are TRBV10-2 and TRBJ1-2; 7 bases fit TRBD1. The CDR3 contains 14 residues. CDR1 is WSHSY and CDR2 is SAAADI in the germline V gene. V trimming: 3 bases; J trimming: 5 bases; junction bases outside the gene matches: 6. In nucleotides, the CDR3 is TGCGCCAGCAGTGAATCCGACAGGGATTATGGCTACACCTTC. Its protein product is CASSESDRDYGYTF.

J is TRBJ1-3 and V is TRBV13, with D maybe TRBD1 (5 bases). The CDR3 loop spans 16 amino acids. The V end lost 1 base, the J end lost 1 base, and 11 bases lay between the germline ends. The germline V gene encodes CDR1 PRHDT and CDR2 FYEKMQ (reference sequence). This CDR3 reads CASSLVSRQSGNTIYF. The CDR3 region has the DNA TGTGCCAGCAGCTTAGTCTCGCGACAGTCTGGAAACACCATATATTTT.